The 28 T cell receptor beta chains given below trace back to one sample, sequenced in a study of blood T cell repertoires in COVID-19. Using immunoSEQ multiplex PCR, the repertoire was profiled, and TCRdb retains in-frame clones only, with some absent. This sample has 70,000 or so clones; roughly 87% occur once, and the top ten carry 15% to 20%. The sequenced material came from peripheral blood. The receptors here all came from a woman of 80 years or more with acute or convalescent COVID-19.

This chain links TRBV5-6 with TRBJ1-1, with TRBD1 as a possible D gene (6 bases). Germline loops: CDR1 SGHDT, CDR2 YYEEEE. The CDR3 has 15 amino acids. V lost 0 bases and J 8 bases, leaving 17 bases between the germline ends. Written as DNA, the CDR3 is TGTGCCAGCAGCTTGGCATTCCGGGACACAAGCGAAGCTTTCTTT. This codes for CASSLAFRDTSEAFF.

DNA of the CDR3: TGTGCCAGCAGAACAGGGTTCCAGCCCCAGCATTTT. It yields the protein CASRTGFQPQHF. The V gene is TRBV6-5, the J gene TRBJ1-5; the D gene is possibly TRBD1 (6 bases). The CDR3 covers 12 residues. Trimming stripped 6 bases from V and 7 bases from J, with 10 bases between. The V gene's germline CDR1 is MNHEY and CDR2 SVGAGI.

This chain joins TRBV7-6 and TRBJ2-6; tentative D call: TRBD2 (5 bases). The CDR3 has 18 amino acids. Trimming removed 1 base from V and 0 bases from J, with 13 bases in between. Germline CDR1 and CDR2: SGHVS and FNYEAQ. The CDR3 bases are TGTGCCAGCAGCTTAGGCGGGTCCCCAAGCTCTGGGGCCAACGTCCTGACTTTC. It translates to CASSLGGSPSSGANVLTF.

J is TRBJ1-5 and V is TRBV19, with TRBD1 identical over 7 bases. This CDR3 comprises 14 residues. Germline V gene sequence: CDR1 LNHDA, CDR2 SQIVND (reference sequence). Trimming took 5 bases from V and 5 from J; bases not matched to a gene: 6. CDR3 bases: TGTGCCAGTAGTCGGACAGGTAGGTATCAGCCCCAGCATTTT. Protein sequence: CASSRTGRYQPQHF.

The CDR3 is CSETGLGYTF. In DNA form, the CDR3 reads TGCAGTGAAACAGGGCTCGGCTACACCTTC. The V gene is TRBV20-1, the J gene TRBJ1-2, with D perhaps TRBD1 (6 bases). The CDR3 runs to 10 residues. V lost 7 bases to trimming and J lost 8 bases, with 11 bases between them. Germline-derived CDR1 and CDR2 are DFQATT and SNEGSKA (reference sequence).

This clone came up once. This chain joins TRBV6-1 and TRBJ1-2; the D gene is possibly TRBD1 (5 bases). The CDR3 runs to 15 residues. V lost 0 bases and J 8 bases, leaving 16 bases between the germline ends. Germline CDR1 reads MNHNS; CDR2 reads SASEGT. The DNA of the CDR3 is TGTGCCAGCAGTGAAGCGCTCGGGGGTTGGGGAGGCTACACCTTC. Residues: CASSEALGGWGGYTF.

CDR3 loop: CSFSGSTDTQYF. DNA for the CDR3: TGCAGCTTCAGCGGGAGCACAGATACGCAGTATTTT. The chain links TRBV29-1 to TRBJ2-3, with D possibly TRBD2 on 6 matching bases. This CDR3 region has 12 residues. V was trimmed by 8 bases and J by 0 bases, leaving 9 bases between them. Germline loops: CDR1 SQVTM, CDR2 ANQGSEA.

This rearrangement joins TRBV11-2 to TRBJ1-3; no definite D call. CDR1 is SGHAT, CDR2 FQNNGV, per germline. This CDR3 has 15 amino acids. V was trimmed by 2 bases and J by 0 bases, leaving 8 bases between them. The CDR3 nucleotides read TGTGCCAGCAGCTTAAGTTTGAGCTCTGGAAACACCATATATTTT. Amino acids: CASSLSLSSGNTIYF.

The gene calls are TRBV2 and TRBJ2-1; D possibly corresponds to TRBD1 (6 bases). The CDR3 sequence is 13 residues long. Trimming shortened V by 4 bases and J by 7 bases, and 11 bases separated the two germline ends. CDR1 SNHLY and CDR2 FYNNEI come from the germline V gene. CDR3 protein: CASSAQGWNEQFF. The CDR3, as DNA: TGTGCCAGCAGTGCACAGGGTTGGAATGAGCAGTTCTTC. The whole variable domain, filled in from reference TRBV2 and TRBJ2-1, reads EPEVTQTPSHQVTQMGQEVILRCVPISNHLYFYWYRQILGQKVEFLVSFYNNEISEKSEIFDDQFSVERPDGSNFTLKIRSTKLEDSAMYFCASSAQGWNEQFFGPGTRLTVL.

The chain combines TRBV6-1 with TRBJ1-1; D gene uncertain. V was cut by 2 bases and J by 3 bases, with 7 bases left in between. Germline assignment: CDR1 MNHNS and CDR2 SASEGT. CDR3 length: 13 residues. CDR3 coding DNA: TGTGCCAGCAGTGAATACAGAGACACTGAAGCTTTCTTT. It encodes CASSEYRDTEAFF.

The V and J genes are TRBV9 and TRBJ2-2; 15 nucleotides match TRBD2. Unmatched junction bases numbered 10, after V lost 4 bases and J lost 3 bases. Germline CDR1 is SGDLS and CDR2 is YYNGEE. This CDR3 has 19 amino acids. The CDR3 bases are TGTGCCAGCAGCCACAGGGGACTAGCGGGAGGCTCATACACCGGGGAGCTGTTTTTT. Its translation: CASSHRGLAGGSYTGELFF.

This chain connects TRBV19 to TRBJ1-1; D perhaps matches TRBD1 (6 bases). Germline V gene data show CDR1 as LNHDA and CDR2 as SQIVND (reference sequence). V was cut by 6 bases and J by 4 bases, with 12 bases left in between. The CDR3 has 13 amino acids. The CDR3 DNA follows: TGTGCCAGTAGCTTCAGGGGCCCCACTGAAGCTTTCTTT. Protein sequence: CASSFRGPTEAFF.

The chain employs TRBV5-1 and TRBJ2-3, with 12 bases matching TRBD2. The germline CDR1 and CDR2 sequences are SGHRS and YFSETQ. Trimming removed 4 bases from V and 2 bases from J; junction bases left unmatched: 5. The CDR3 is made up of 16 amino acids. The CDR3 DNA reads TGCGCCAGCAGCCCCGGACTAGCGGGAAACACAGATACGCAGTATTTT. Protein: CASSPGLAGNTDTQYF.

V and J are TRBV14 and TRBJ2-1; the D is unclear. CDR3 length: 16 residues. V was shortened by 0 bases and J by 5 bases, with 14 bases between the two germline ends. Germline lookup yields CDR1 SGHDN and CDR2 FVKESK. The chain's CDR3 is CASSQEMNWANNEQFF. DNA for the CDR3: TGTGCCAGCAGCCAAGAAATGAACTGGGCCAACAATGAGCAGTTCTTC.

This clone was counted once. This sequence joins TRBV19 and TRBJ1-5; 8 nucleotides line up with TRBD1. There are 15 residues in the CDR3. The germline CDR1 and CDR2 sequences are LNHDA and SQIVND (reference sequence). Losses at the gene ends were 7 bases for V and 2 bases for J; bases not matched to a gene: 7. CDR3 in amino acids: CASKESRGRNQPQHF. The DNA of the CDR3 is TGTGCCAGTAAAGAAAGCAGGGGGCGCAATCAGCCCCAGCATTTT.

The V gene is TRBV30, the J gene TRBJ1-5; the match to TRBD1 covers 9 bases. In germline, CDR1 is GTSNPN, CDR2 SVGIG (reference sequence). CDR3 length equals 15 residues. V lost 3 bases to trimming and J lost 11 bases; unmatched junction nucleotides: 14. For the CDR3, the DNA is TGTGCCTGGAGGGCCGGGACAGGGAAGGGGTTGGCCCAGCATTTT. Amino acids: CAWRAGTGKGLAQHF.

J is TRBJ1-5 and V is TRBV6-5; possibly TRBD1 for D (6 bases). Looked up from germline, CDR1 is MNHEY and CDR2 is SVGAGI. The CDR3 is 11 residues long. Trimming left V 6 bases short and J 6 bases short, with 6 bases between. CDR3 residues: CASSRGQPQHF. CDR3 sequence (DNA): TGTGCCAGCAGCAGGGGTCAGCCCCAGCATTTT.

This rearrangement joins TRBV5-5 to TRBJ2-7; maybe TRBD2 (6 bases). Germline V lookup: CDR1 SGHKS, CDR2 YYEKEE (reference sequence). The CDR3 runs to 14 residues. V was pared by 0 bases and J by 0 bases, with 7 bases between. CDR3 region: CASSLAGSSYEQYF. CDR3 nucleotides: TGTGCCAGCAGCTTGGCCGGGAGCTCCTACGAGCAGTACTTC. The full variable domain, in which reference TRBV5-5 and TRBJ2-7 provide the parts outside the CDR3, is DAGVTQSPTHLIKTRGQQVTLRCSPISGHKSVSWYQQVLGQGPQFIFQYYEKEERGRGNFPDRFSARQFPNYSSELNVNALLLGDSALYLCASSLAGSSYEQYFGPGTRLTVT.

The chain is built from TRBV11-2 and TRBJ1-2, with 11 bases aligning to TRBD1. This CDR3 comprises 13 residues. Germline values: CDR1 SGHAT, CDR2 FQNNGV. Germline trimming cut 5 bases from V and 14 bases from J; bases unmatched to any gene: 10. The CDR3 DNA follows: TGTGCCAGCAGCGGACGGGACAGGGGGATTCTTACCTTC. This encodes CASSGRDRGILTF.

The genes are TRBV6-5 and TRBJ1-4; the match to TRBD1 covers 8 bases. The CDR3 is 14 amino acids. V trimming: 6 bases; J trimming: 8 bases; junction bases outside the gene matches: 8. Germline-derived CDR1 and CDR2 are MNHEY and SVGAGI. For the CDR3, the DNA is TGTGCCAGCAGGGCAGGGGGCGCTTGGGAAAAACTGTTTTTT. This sequence encodes CASRAGGAWEKLFF.

The chain carries TRBV28 and TRBJ1-1, with 9 bases aligning to TRBD1. V shed 6 bases and J 5 bases; nucleotides not matched to a gene: 4. This CDR3 has 13 amino acids. Looked up from germline, CDR1 is MDHEN and CDR2 is SYDVKM. In DNA, the CDR3 is TGTGCCAGCAGACGGGACAGGGTAACTGAAGCTTTCTTT. Its protein is CASRRDRVTEAFF.

The V gene is TRBV30, the J gene TRBJ2-5; D is undetermined. The germline gives CDR1 GTSNPN, CDR2 SVGIG (reference sequence). The CDR3 extends over 13 amino acids. V shed 2 bases and J shed 0 bases, with 7 bases lying between them. The CDR3 region has the DNA TGTGCCTGGAGTTCCCAGAACCAAGAGACCCAGTACTTC. Amino acid sequence: CAWSSQNQETQYF.

The chain combines TRBV3-1 (or the pseudogene TRBV3-2) with TRBJ2-7; D not resolved. Germline-derived CDR1 and CDR2 are LGHDT and YNNKEL (reference sequence). Trimming cost V 1 base and J 2 bases, with 3 bases left between them. The CDR3 is made up of 12 amino acids. The CDR3 here is CASSQATYEQYF. The CDR3 DNA sequence: TGTGCCAGCAGCCAAGCCACCTACGAGCAGTACTTC.

The genes are TRBV5-5 and TRBJ2-5; D possibly corresponds to TRBD2 (5 bases). Germline loops: CDR1 SGHKS, CDR2 YYEKEE (reference sequence). Trimming took off 2 bases at V and 2 bases at J, with 10 bases between the two ends. This CDR3 contains 14 residues. CDR3 sequence reads: CASSFSRGQETQYF. CDR3 DNA: TGTGCCAGCAGCTTCTCCCGGGGTCAAGAGACCCAGTACTTC. The whole variable domain, remainder taken from reference TRBV5-5 and TRBJ2-5, is DAGVTQSPTHLIKTRGQQVTLRCSPISGHKSVSWYQQVLGQGPQFIFQYYEKEERGRGNFPDRFSARQFPNYSSELNVNALLLGDSALYLCASSFSRGQETQYFGPGTRLLVL.

The V and J genes are TRBV27 and TRBJ1-5; perhaps TRBD1 as D (6 bases). V dropped 5 bases and J dropped 3 bases, with 14 bases sitting between them. Germline V gene sequence: CDR1 MNHEY, CDR2 SMNVEV (reference sequence). There are 15 residues in the CDR3. CDR3 nucleotides: TGTGCCAGCAGTAAACAGGGAGGGACCAATCAGCCCCAGCATTTT. The encoded protein is CASSKQGGTNQPQHF.

The chain recombines TRBV28 with TRBJ1-6; TRBD1 is a possible D gene (6 bases). CDR3 length equals 15 residues. V lost 4 bases, J lost 7 bases, and 14 bases lay in between. CDR1 and CDR2 from the germline V gene are MDHEN and SYDVKM. CDR3 sequence reads: CASSSFGTYNSPLHF. CDR3 nucleotide sequence: TGTGCCAGCAGTTCCTTTGGGACATACAATTCACCCCTCCACTTT.

Points on this clone: The same CDR3 also results from other DNA sequences found in this sample. J is TRBJ2-3 and V is TRBV18; no firm D call. Germline V gives CDR1 KGHSH, CDR2 LQKENI. The germline V and J ends were trimmed by 6 bases and 3 bases, with 7 bases remaining between them. The CDR3 has 12 amino acids. The DNA of the CDR3 is TGTGCCAGCTCCTCCGGGACAGATACGCAGTATTTT. The encoded protein is CASSSGTDTQYF.

V usage is TRBV14 and J usage is TRBJ2-6; tentative D call: TRBD2 (5 bases). Germline CDR1 is SGHDN and CDR2 is FVKESK. CDR3 length: 17 amino acids. The germline V and J ends were trimmed by 0 bases and 1 base, with 10 bases remaining between them. This CDR3 is CASSQDWRFSGANVLTF. In DNA form, the CDR3 reads TGTGCCAGCAGCCAAGATTGGAGGTTTTCTGGGGCCAACGTCCTGACTTTC.